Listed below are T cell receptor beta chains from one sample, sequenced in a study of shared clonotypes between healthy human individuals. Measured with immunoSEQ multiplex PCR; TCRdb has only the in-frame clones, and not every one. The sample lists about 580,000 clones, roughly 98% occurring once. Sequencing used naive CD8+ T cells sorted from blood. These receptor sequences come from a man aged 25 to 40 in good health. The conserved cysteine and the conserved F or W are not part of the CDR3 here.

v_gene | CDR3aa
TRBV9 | ASSLAETYEQY
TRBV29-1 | SVLSYEQY
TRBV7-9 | ASSLRSGAQH
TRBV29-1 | SVVREGTGELF
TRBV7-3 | ASSLSPGGLETQY
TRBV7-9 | ASSLGQGIQPQH
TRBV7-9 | ASSPRLAGSIGEQF
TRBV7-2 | ASSLEPPSHEQY
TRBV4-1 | ASSQDSYTEAF
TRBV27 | ASSLIGDTQY
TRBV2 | ASGEWRGQETQY
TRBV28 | ASSYYVAGANVLT
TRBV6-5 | ASGTEKWDEQF
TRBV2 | ASVVGLNSYEQY
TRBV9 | ASSRFGRETETQY
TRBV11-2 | ASSLLANTEAF
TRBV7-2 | ASSLFWTYEQY
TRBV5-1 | ASSLKTGISYEQY
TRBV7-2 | ASSLVGWGSSYEQY
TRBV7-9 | ASSGPRGIDDNEQF
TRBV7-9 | ASSFGRDGYNEQF
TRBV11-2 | ASSYSGGRGLEQF
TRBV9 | ASSVAGAGTQY
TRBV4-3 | ASSTSTLAKNIQY
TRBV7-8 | ASSVGGYEQY
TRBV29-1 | SVVFGTNTGELF
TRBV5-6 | ASSSDRGVPYEQY
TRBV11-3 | ASSLVISGSDEQY
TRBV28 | ASSLTSGSLDTQY
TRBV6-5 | ASSGQWLNTEAF
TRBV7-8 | ASSLFVLGGGRQETQY
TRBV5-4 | ASSSGQKLNTEAF
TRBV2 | ASRGTPGRTEAF
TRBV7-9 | ASSRGQGVKYEQY
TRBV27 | ASRLAGGPIGELF
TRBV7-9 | ASSLNPINEKLF
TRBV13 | ASSLARGAGELF
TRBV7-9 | ASRPGQGIDEQY
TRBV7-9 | ASSSTLVLKSSYNEQF
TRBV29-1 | SVEPGMGNEQF
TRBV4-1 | ASSLLAGAGNEQF
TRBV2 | ASSEAIAARTDTQY
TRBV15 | ATSRDSAGPAYEQY
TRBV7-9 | ASSLILGTKETQY
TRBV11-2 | ASSLRTGLLYEQY
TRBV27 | ASRGTGSYNEQF
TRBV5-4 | ASSPNDRSSYEQY
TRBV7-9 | ASSRLETPYEQY
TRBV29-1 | SVSLAGLNTGELF
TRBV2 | ASSEASSGSYEQY
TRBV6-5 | ASSGQGTGELF
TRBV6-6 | ASSYHIGGVEKLF
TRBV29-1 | SVEGEPPYEQY
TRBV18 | ASSSTSLSSYEQY
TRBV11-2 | ASSLLNYGYT
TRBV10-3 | AISDPQPRPGEPYEQY
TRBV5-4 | ASSLESGNNEKLF
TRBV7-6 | ASSLTRGTGHSQETQY
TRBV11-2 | ASSRGTSGSYEQY
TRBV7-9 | AGKGGEHNEQF